Listed below are T cell receptor beta chains from one sample, sequenced in a study of blood T cells in healthy people across ages. TCRdb recomputed calls from the 5' RACE reads with MiXCR, one row per CDR3 protein. The table includes roughly 900,000 distinct CDR3 sequences, about 44% detected once. What was sequenced was blood. The receptor set was obtained from a man aged 25 to 45 in good health. Each CDR3 is given with its conserved first and last residue. The D gene is left open where the match is weak. A clone size is listed for some rows: how often the clone was seen (once, few, many), or a class if it is expanded.

D gene,clone size,J gene,V gene,CDR3 protein,CDR3 DNA
-,few,TRBJ2-7,TRBV13,CASSLLDRDNYEQYF,TGTGCCAGCAGCTTACTGGACAGAGACAACTACGAGCAGTACTTC
-,few,TRBJ1-3,TRBV7-2,CASSLSSNSGNTIYF,TGTGCCAGCAGCTTATCTTCCAACTCTGGAAACACCATATATTTT
-,-,TRBJ1-4,TRBV7-2,CASSLGSRNEKLFF,TGTGCCAGCAGCTTAGGCAGCAGAAATGAAAAACTGTTTTTT
-,few,TRBJ2-7,TRBV10-3,CAISRPSGYEQYF,TGTGCCATCAGTCGTCCGTCCGGCTACGAGCAGTACTTC
-,-,TRBJ2-3,TRBV5-1,CASSWTTRGDTQYF,TGCGCCAGCAGCTGGACTACGCGGGGAGATACGCAGTATTTT
TRBD1,once,TRBJ2-2,TRBV3-1,CASRTGSTGELFF,TGTGCCAGCAGGACAGGGTCCACCGGGGAGCTGTTTTTT
-,-,TRBJ2-2,TRBV19,CASSSAGELFF,TGTGCCAGTAGCTCAGCGGGTGAACTGTTCTTC
TRBD1,-,TRBJ1-4,TRBV30,CAWAPGGFNEKLFF,TGTGCCTGGGCCCCAGGGGGATTTAATGAAAAACTGTTTTTT
TRBD2,-,TRBJ2-7,TRBV28,CASRTGLAYEQYF,TGTGCCAGCAGAACGGGACTAGCGTACGAGCAGTACTTC
TRBD1,-,TRBJ1-1,TRBV20-1,CSARSVILQGVGEAFF,TGCAGTGCTAGGTCAGTGATCCTTCAGGGGGTAGGTGAAGCTTTCTTT
TRBD2,-,TRBJ2-7,TRBV5-6,CASSLPSGGLYGQYF,TGTGCCAGCAGCTTGCCTAGCGGGGGCCTCTACGGGCAGTACTTC
TRBD1,-,TRBJ2-1,TRBV10-3,CAISEGTGGDEQFF,TGTGCCATCAGTGAAGGGACAGGGGGCGATGAGCAGTTCTTC
TRBD2,-,TRBJ2-7,TRBV13,CASSRSGRAPSYEQYF,TGTGCCAGCAGTAGAAGCGGGAGGGCCCCCTCCTACGAGCAGTACTTC
-,many,TRBJ2-7,TRBV6-4,CASSAGGDSYEQYF,TGTGCCAGCAGTGCTGGCGGGGACTCCTACGAGCAGTACTTC
-,-,TRBJ2-1,TRBV4-2,CASSQEGLQVYNEQFF,TGTGCCAGCAGCCAAGAGGGTTTACAGGTCTACAATGAGCAGTTCTTC
-,-,TRBJ2-4,TRBV4-1,CASSQESQDLSAKSIQYF,TGCGCCAGCAGCCAAGAATCCCAGGATCTGTCGGCCAAAAGCATTCAGTACTTC
TRBD1,few,TRBJ2-5,TRBV28,CASSSEDREAQETQYF,TGTGCCAGCAGTTCCGAGGACAGGGAAGCCCAAGAGACCCAGTACTTC
TRBD2,-,TRBJ2-3,TRBV29-1,CSVQMGTRADTQYF,TGCAGCGTTCAGATGGGGACTAGGGCGGATACGCAGTATTTT
-,-,TRBJ2-3,TRBV11-3,CASRSRGAPDTQYF,TGTGCCAGCAGGAGCCGTGGGGCGCCAGATACGCAGTATTTT
-,-,TRBJ1-1,TRBV9,CASTRSAVNTEAFF,TGTGCCAGCACCCGGTCCGCAGTGAACACTGAAGCTTTCTTT
-,few,TRBJ1-1,TRBV20-1,CSAREFGEGEAFF,TGCAGTGCTAGAGAATTTGGGGAGGGTGAAGCTTTCTTT
TRBD1,few,TRBJ2-6,TRBV10-3,CAISGDSSSGANVLTF,TGTGCCATCAGTGGGGACAGTAGCTCTGGGGCCAACGTCCTGACTTTC
-,-,TRBJ2-1,TRBV2,CATLRTESSYNEQFF,TGTGCCACCTTGAGGACGGAAAGCTCCTACAATGAGCAGTTCTTC
-,-,TRBJ2-3,TRBV3-1,CASSQGTLHTDTQYF,TGTGCCAGCAGCCAAGGGACGCTCCACACAGATACGCAGTATTTT
-,few,TRBJ2-7,TRBV29-1,CSVVGAYEQYF,TGCAGCGTTGTGGGGGCCTACGAGCAGTACTTC
TRBD1,-,TRBJ1-1,TRBV6-1,CASRERTGGTEAFF,TGTGCCAGCAGAGAGAGGACAGGGGGAACTGAAGCTTTCTTT
-,-,TRBJ2-3,TRBV7-2,CASSSLLGDTQYF,TGTGCCAGCAGCTCGCTGCTGGGGGATACGCAGTATTTT
-,-,TRBJ2-7,TRBV4-2,CASSQSTASRTYEQYF,TGTGCCAGCAGCCAGAGCACAGCATCTCGTACCTACGAGCAGTACTTC
-,-,TRBJ1-1,TRBV15,CATSRDPMNTEAFF,TGTGCCACCAGCAGAGATCCCATGAACACTGAAGCTTTCTTT
TRBD1,once,TRBJ2-1,TRBV6-2/TRBV6-3,CASSESGTGAYNEQFF,TGTGCCAGCAGCGAGTCCGGGACAGGGGCCTACAATGAGCAGTTCTTT
-,once,TRBJ1-1,TRBV29-1,CSVDSGFSNTEAFF,TGCAGCGTAGATTCCGGGTTTTCCAACACTGAAGCTTTCTTT
TRBD1,-,TRBJ1-1,TRBV4-2,CASSQAGQGKGEAFF,TGTGCCAGCAGCCAAGCGGGACAGGGGAAGGGTGAAGCTTTCTTT
-,-,TRBJ1-4,TRBV7-8,CASSPVPGRGEKLFF,TGTGCCAGCAGCCCAGTGCCGGGAAGAGGAGAAAAACTGTTTTTT
TRBD1,-,TRBJ1-2,TRBV7-2,CASSLEGRGVNGYTF,TGTGCCAGCAGCTTAGAGGGCAGGGGGGTAAATGGCTACACCTTC
-,-,TRBJ2-7,TRBV7-9,CASSHRELGSPFSYEQYF,TGTGCCAGCAGCCACCGGGAACTAGGTTCCCCCTTCTCCTACGAGCAGTACTTC
-,-,TRBJ1-5,TRBV6-2/TRBV6-3,CASRPDYSNQPQHF,TGTGCCAGCCGCCCAGATTATAGCAATCAGCCCCAGCATTTT
-,many,TRBJ2-4,TRBV5-1,CASSLDPGTVNIQYF,TGCGCCAGCAGCTTGGATCCGGGCACGGTAAACATTCAGTACTTC
-,-,TRBJ1-1,TRBV18,CASSPDRIMNTEAFF,TGTGCCAGCTCACCCGACCGGATAATGAACACTGAAGCTTTCTTT
-,few,TRBJ2-1,TRBV7-3,CASSLNSARHEQFF,TGTGCCAGCAGCTTGAACTCTGCTAGACATGAGCAGTTCTTC
TRBD1,few,TRBJ2-1,TRBV12-3/TRBV12-4,CASSGTGGMNEQFF,TGTGCCAGCTCGGGGACAGGGGGAATGAATGAGCAGTTCTTC
TRBD1,-,TRBJ2-7,TRBV3-1,CASSRGQGRVYEQYF,TGTGCCAGCAGCCGGGGACAGGGGAGAGTCTACGAGCAGTACTTC
-,-,TRBJ2-1,TRBV7-2,CASSPSRGLGGEQFF,TGTGCCAGCAGCCCATCACGTGGACTGGGAGGCGAGCAGTTCTTC
-,-,TRBJ2-5,TRBV7-6,CASSLADRGTQYF,TGTGCCAGCAGCTTGGCCGACCGTGGGACCCAGTACTTC
TRBD1,-,TRBJ2-3,TRBV20-1,CSARDQGAILTDTQYF,TGCAGTGCTAGAGATCAGGGGGCAATCCTCACAGATACGCAGTATTTT
TRBD1,-,TRBJ1-1,TRBV2,CASSKQGRNTEAFF,TGTGCCAGCAGTAAACAGGGGAGGAACACTGAAGCTTTCTTT
-,-,TRBJ2-7,TRBV11-1,CASSLAAVGRVYEQYF,TGTGCCAGCAGCTTAGCGGCGGTCGGCAGGGTATACGAGCAGTACTTC
-,-,TRBJ2-7,TRBV3-1,CASSQVENPYEQYF,TGTGCCAGCAGCCAGGTCGAGAACCCTTACGAGCAGTACTTC
TRBD2,-,TRBJ2-7,TRBV2,CASSGQGLASNEQYF,TGTGCCAGCAGCGGCCAGGGACTAGCGAGCAACGAGCAGTACTTC
-,-,TRBJ2-7,TRBV7-2,CASSPLWMVSYEQYF,TGTGCCAGCAGCCCTCTATGGATGGTCTCCTACGAGCAGTACTTC
TRBD1,few,TRBJ2-3,TRBV29-1,CSVPGTAQYF,TGCAGCGTCCCCGGGACAGCGCAGTATTTT
-,few,TRBJ2-7,TRBV29-1,CSVQAGTSYEQYF,TGCAGCGTGCAGGCAGGTACTTCCTACGAGCAGTACTTC